The 15 T cell receptor beta chains reported below all come from one sample, sequenced in a study of shared clonotypes between healthy human individuals. The protocol was immunoSEQ multiplex PCR, while the TCRdb copy is restricted to in-frame clones and leaves out a portion. The sample shows more than 900,000 clones, around three quarters of them seen only once. The specimen sequenced was memory CD4+ T cells from PBMCs. Indicated subset: CD45RA-negative fraction. Receptors originate from a man younger than 35 in good health. Some clones in this sample may be carry-over from other donors' samples.

This clone has ten or more counts. This chain links TRBV11-3 with TRBJ2-7, with TRBD2 matching 8 bases. Germline values: CDR1 SGHNT, CDR2 YENEEA. Trimming at V came to 5 bases and at J to 6 bases, leaving 12 bases not matched to a gene. The CDR3 totals 15 residues. The CDR3 DNA follows: TGTGCCAGCAGCCAAGAACCGGGACTAGGTTCCGAGCAGTACTTC. It is translated as CASSQEPGLGSEQYF.

This clone was counted ten times or more. The chain recombines TRBV29-1 with TRBJ2-2, with 13 bases that match TRBD2. The CDR3 consists of 16 residues. Germline V gene lookup returns CDR1 SQVTM and CDR2 ANQGSEA. V lost 6 bases to trimming and J lost 4 bases; unmatched junction nucleotides: 8. The CDR3 sequence is CSVPRTSGSSTGELFF. CDR3 sequence (DNA): TGCAGCGTCCCCAGGACTAGCGGGAGCTCCACCGGGGAGCTGTTTTTT.

The genes are TRBV19 and TRBJ2-5; D remains ambiguous. Trimming removed 6 bases at V and 1 base at J, with 12 bases between. Germline V gives CDR1 LNHDA, CDR2 SQIVND (reference sequence). The CDR3 has 14 amino acids. CDR3 sequence: CASSNGWTQETQYF. CDR3 DNA: TGTGCCAGTAGCAACGGTTGGACCCAAGAGACCCAGTACTTC.

Worth noting for this clone: This sample also contains other DNA sequences that code for the same CDR3. The chain employs TRBV7-2 and TRBJ1-2; perhaps TRBD1 as D (5 bases). The V gene lost 1 base and the J gene lost 5 bases, with 14 bases spanning the gap. In germline, CDR1 is SGHTA, CDR2 FQGNSA. The CDR3 is 15 residues long. In nucleotides, the CDR3 is TGTGCCAGCAGCTTAGGAGGTGGGGCCTTATATGGCTACACCTTC. It specifies CASSLGGGALYGYTF.

The genes are TRBV11-2 and TRBJ2-7; D is uncertain. Deletions cut 5 bases from V and 2 bases from J, with 16 bases between. Per the germline V gene, CDR1 is SGHAT and CDR2 is FQNNGV. CDR3 length equals 15 residues. This CDR3 reads CASSPVGRETYEQYF. CDR3 sequence (DNA): TGTGCCAGCAGCCCCGTCGGCCGTGAAACCTACGAGCAGTACTTC. Full variable domain (missing parts from reference TRBV11-2 and TRBJ2-7): EAGVAQSPRYKIIEKRQSVAFWCNPISGHATLYWYQQILGQGPKLLIQFQNNGVVDDSQLPKDRFSAERLKGVDSTLKIQPAKLEDSAVYLCASSPVGRETYEQYFGPGTRLTVT.

This clone was detected many times. The rearrangement links TRBV21-1 to TRBJ2-3. TRBV21-1 is a documented pseudogene. The CDR3 covers 16 residues. The CDR3 loop is CASSKEGGRGTDTQYF. The DNA for the CDR3 is TGTGCCAGCAGCAAAGAGGGGGGCAGGGGCACAGATACGCAGTATTTT.

This clone has a count of ten or more. Other DNA sequences in this sample translate to the same CDR3. The chain joins TRBV7-2 to TRBJ2-5; D might be TRBD2 (6 bases). Germline-derived CDR1 and CDR2 are SGHTA and FQGNSA. Trimming left V 1 base short and J 5 bases short, with 14 bases between. This CDR3 spans 15 amino acids. The CDR3 is CASSLVLGGRETQYF. CDR3 nucleotides: TGTGCCAGCAGCTTAGTTTTGGGGGGAAGGGAGACCCAGTACTTC. The variable domain in full, completed from reference TRBV7-2 and TRBJ2-5, reads GAGVSQSPSNKVTEKGKDVELRCDPISGHTALYWYRQSLGQGLEFLIYFQGNSAPDKSGLPSDRFSAERTGGSVSTLTIQRTQQEDSAVYLCASSLVLGGRETQYFGPGTRLLVL.

The gene calls are TRBV4-2 and TRBJ2-2, with TRBD2 matching over 13 bases. V lost 5 bases to trimming and J lost 0 bases; unmatched junction nucleotides: 3. The CDR3 covers 17 residues. The germline CDR1 and CDR2 sequences are LGHNA and YNFKEQ. The CDR3: CASSALAGGPNTGELFF. CDR3 DNA: TGTGCCAGCAGCGCACTAGCGGGAGGGCCGAACACCGGGGAGCTGTTTTTT.

This chain joins TRBV13 and TRBJ2-7; 8 bases map to TRBD2. V gave up 5 bases and J gave up 4 bases; unmatched junction bases: 19. The CDR3 extends over 18 amino acids. The germline gives CDR1 PRHDT, CDR2 FYEKMQ (reference sequence). The CDR3 is CASSPRFESGSLGYEQYF. The CDR3 DNA reads as TGTGCCAGCAGCCCGCGATTTGAAAGCGGGAGTCTGGGGTACGAGCAGTACTTC.

This clone was recorded at least ten times. Different DNA sequences within this sample yield the same CDR3. The rearrangement links TRBV4-2 to TRBJ1-2, with unresolved D. The CDR3 length is 13 residues. Germline V gene lookup returns CDR1 LGHNA and CDR2 YNFKEQ. Trimming shortened V by 0 bases and J by 5 bases, and 7 bases separated the two germline ends. CDR3 DNA sequence: TGTGCCAGCAGCCAAGAGGTCACATATGGCTACACCTTC. Its protein is CASSQEVTYGYTF.

The rearrangement links TRBV5-1 to TRBJ1-1, with 9 nucleotides matching TRBD1. V dropped 3 bases and J dropped 5; count of bases not matched to a gene: 8. The CDR3 has 15 residues. From germline, CDR1 is SGHRS and CDR2 YFSETQ. The CDR3 here is CASSWGTGFNTEAFF. The CDR3, as DNA: TGCGCCAGCAGCTGGGGGACAGGGTTTAATACTGAAGCTTTCTTT.

This clone was seen a few times. The chain joins TRBV27 to TRBJ1-1, with 7 bases lining up with TRBD1. The CDR3 runs 14 residues. Trimming took 6 bases from V and 5 from J; bases not matched to a gene: 9. Germline loops: CDR1 MNHEY, CDR2 SMNVEV (reference sequence). The CDR3 here is CASRFTGAKTEAFF. The CDR3 region has the DNA TGTGCCAGCAGGTTCACAGGGGCCAAGACTGAAGCTTTCTTT.

The chain recombines TRBV2 with TRBJ2-1, with TRBD2 matching 8 bases. The ends lost 5 bases at V and 1 base at J; junction bases unmatched: 4. CDR3 length: 15 amino acids. Looked up from germline, CDR1 is SNHLY and CDR2 is FYNNEI. CDR3 in amino acids: CASSYIAGSYNEQFF. The CDR3 DNA sequence: TGTGCCAGCAGTTATATAGCGGGATCCTACAATGAGCAGTTCTTC.

The chain joins TRBV7-2 to TRBJ1-2; 8 positions agree with TRBD1. Germline V lookup: CDR1 SGHTA, CDR2 FQGNSA. J gave up 10 bases and V 3 bases, and 7 bases lay outside the gene matches. The length of the CDR3 is 13 residues. The chain's CDR3 is CASSFPGQVFYTF. CDR3 DNA: TGTGCCAGCAGCTTCCCGGGACAGGTATTCTACACCTTC. Filled out from reference TRBV7-2 and TRBJ1-2, the complete variable domain reads GAGVSQSPSNKVTEKGKDVELRCDPISGHTALYWYRQSLGQGLEFLIYFQGNSAPDKSGLPSDRFSAERTGGSVSTLTIQRTQQEDSAVYLCASSFPGQVFYTFGSGTRLTVV.

The DNA for the CDR3 is TGTGCCTGGACAGGAGCATACCAAGAGACCCAGTACTTC. This translates into CAWTGAYQETQYF. The chain is built from TRBV30 and TRBJ2-5; D ambiguous. The CDR3 extends over 13 amino acids. Germline V CDR1 and CDR2: GTSNPN, SVGIG (reference sequence). Trimming took off 4 bases at V and 0 bases at J, with 9 bases between the two ends.